This T cell receptor (beta chain) was profiled in a study of cytotoxic CD8 clonotypes in ibrutinib-treated CLL. Whole-study context: Mean per-sample yields comprised about 280,000 productive templates and tens of thousands of productive rearrangements.

TCRdb's copy holds only in-frame clones and misses some; the assay was immunoSEQ multiplex PCR. The data show hundreds of thousands of clones, 60% to 75% seen once. The germline V gene encodes CDR1 MNHEY and CDR2 SMNVEV (reference sequence). V gave up 3 bases and J gave up 3 bases; unmatched junction bases: 2. The CDR3 covers 13 residues. This clonotype originated in a human donor with chronic lymphocytic leukemia. The chain recombines TRBV27 with TRBJ2-7; 7 nucleotides agree with TRBD1. The material sequenced was PBMCs, taken after 24 months of ibrutinib treatment. CDR3 bases: TGTGCCAGCAGTTTGGGACAGATCTACGAGCAGTACTTC. This sequence encodes CASSLGQIYEQYF.